This TCR beta chain was obtained from a study of OX40 agonist ivuxolimab in advanced cancers. Study context: All patients had ivuxolimab intravenously every 2 weeks at 0.01 to 10 mg/kg.

The CDR3 is 16 residues long. The V gene's germline CDR1 is SEHNR and CDR2 FQNEAQ (reference sequence). Unmatched junction bases numbered 8, after V lost 6 bases and J lost 4 bases. Sequencing was performed with immunoSEQ multiplex PCR; in TCRdb, only in-frame clones are kept and a portion is missing. Of about 35,000 clones in the sample, about 90% are singletons; the top ten hold more than 30%. The receptor comes from an adult with an advanced solid tumor such as melanoma, head and neck, liver or kidney cancer. V gene TRBV7-9 combines with J gene TRBJ2-5, with TRBD2 identical over 13 bases. The sequences come from CD4+ or CD8+ T cells sorted from blood, collected in a trial of the OX40 agonist ivuxolimab. CDR3 nucleotide sequence: TGTGCCAGCAGTTCCGGACTAGCGGGAGTCGGAGAGACCCAGTACTTC. Its protein product is CASSSGLAGVGETQYF.